This T cell receptor (beta chain) came from a study of cytomegalovirus exposure and HLA in healthy donors. V dropped 4 bases and J dropped 7; count of bases not matched to a gene: 7. The CDR3 runs 14 residues. Germline assignment: CDR1 MNHEY and CDR2 SVGAGI. Study results and caveats: Later on, a genetic analysis was performed. It linked a missense variant in DCLRE1C with V- and J-gene trimming of TCR beta.

The table lists this clone with a few counts. Antigen: not known. In the PCR, 60 Vbeta and 13 Jbeta primers were used. Sequencing was performed with immunoSEQ multiplex PCR; in TCRdb, only in-frame clones are kept and a portion is missing. The repertoire holds about 160,000 clones, with over 70% as singletons. The donors comprised healthy bone marrow donors. The sequenced sample was PBMCs. The TCR originated in a woman in her thirties in good health and CMV-seronegative. V gene TRBV6-5 combines with J gene TRBJ1-5; 7 bases fit TRBD1. The CDR3 bases are TGTGCCAGCAGTTCGGAACAGGGGTACCAGCCCCAGCATTTT. It codes for CASSSEQGYQPQHF.